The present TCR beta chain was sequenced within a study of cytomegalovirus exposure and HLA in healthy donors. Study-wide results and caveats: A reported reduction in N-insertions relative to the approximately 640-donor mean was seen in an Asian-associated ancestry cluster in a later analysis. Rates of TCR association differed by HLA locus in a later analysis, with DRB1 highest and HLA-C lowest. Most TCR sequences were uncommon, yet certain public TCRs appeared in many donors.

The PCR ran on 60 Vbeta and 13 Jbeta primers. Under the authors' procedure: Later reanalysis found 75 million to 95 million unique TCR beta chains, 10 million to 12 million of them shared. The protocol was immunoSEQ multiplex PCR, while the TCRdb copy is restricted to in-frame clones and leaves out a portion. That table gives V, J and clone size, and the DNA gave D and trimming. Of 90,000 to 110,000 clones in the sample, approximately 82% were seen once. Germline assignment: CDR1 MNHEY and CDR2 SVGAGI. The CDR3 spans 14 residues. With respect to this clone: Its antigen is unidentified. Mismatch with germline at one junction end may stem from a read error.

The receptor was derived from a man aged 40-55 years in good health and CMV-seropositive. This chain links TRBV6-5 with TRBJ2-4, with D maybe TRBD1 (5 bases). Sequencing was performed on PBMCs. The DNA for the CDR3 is TGTGCCAGCAGGAAGCAGGGATTTGAGAACAGTCAGTACTTC. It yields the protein CASRKQGFENSQYF.